This T cell receptor (beta chain) was recorded in a study of blood T cell repertoires in COVID-19. For the study at large: COVID-19 samples from acute and convalescent phases originated in the United States, Italy and Spain. T cells, B-cell-depleted T cells, or PBMCs supplied cDNA or gDNA.

Per the original methods: Reference gene primers were amplified, and this amplification served to estimate nucleated cell counts. Generated by immunoSEQ multiplex PCR, the TCRdb table keeps only in-frame clones and is missing some. Clone size and the V and J calls come from that table; the DNA yielded D and trimming. The table shows tens of thousands of clones, with about 89% occurring only once. Germline V CDR1 and CDR2: KGHSH, LQKENI. The CDR3 runs to 18 residues. The V and J ends lost 3 bases and 4 bases, in that order; junction bases with no gene match: 9. The sample was peripheral blood. This receptor was identified in a woman aged 55-75 years with acute or convalescent COVID-19. The gene calls are TRBV18 and TRBJ2-2; TRBD1 agrees at 12 bases. The CDR3, as DNA: TGTGCCAGCTCACCTTACCGGGACAGGGGGCCCGGCACCGGGGAGCTGTTTTTT. As protein: CASSPYRDRGPGTGELFF.